What follows are 12 T cell receptor beta chains derived from one specimen sequenced in a study of cytomegalovirus exposure and HLA in healthy donors. The PCR ran on 60 Vbeta and 13 Jbeta primers. Data came from immunoSEQ multiplex PCR; TCRdb stores just in-frame clones and leaves some out. The table lists around 62,000 clones, approximately 81% of them singletons. Input material: PBMCs. The receptors derive from a woman in her 30s in good health and CMV-seronegative.

The chain combines TRBV27 with TRBJ2-1; 8 bases line up with TRBD1. There are 12 residues in the CDR3. Germline-derived CDR1 and CDR2 are MNHEY and SMNVEV (reference sequence). Trimming cost V 1 base and J 12 bases; bases outside gene matches: 2. The CDR3 coding sequence is TGTGCCAGCAGTTTATTCGGACAGGGGCAGTTCTTC. Protein product: CASSLFGQGQFF.

The V call is TRBV5-4, the J call TRBJ2-7; possibly TRBD1 for D (6 bases). This CDR3 region has 13 residues. CDR1 and CDR2 from the germline V gene are SGHNT and YYREEE (reference sequence). Deletions cut 4 bases from V and 3 bases from J, with 11 bases between. The CDR3 here is CASSQTGLYEQYF. As DNA, the CDR3 is TGTGCCAGCAGCCAGACAGGACTCTACGAGCAGTACTTC.

The chain employs TRBV28 and TRBJ1-1; D is unresolved. The CDR3 has 13 residues. The V and J ends lost 2 bases and 1 base respectively, with 5 bases between them. The V gene's germline CDR1 is MDHEN and CDR2 SYDVKM. The DNA for the CDR3 is TGTGCCAGCAGTTTACGGTGGAACACTGAAGCTTTCTTT. Amino acid sequence: CASSLRWNTEAFF.

This clone has more than one count but fewer than ten. This sequence joins TRBV10-1 and TRBJ2-5; D ambiguous. The CDR3 sequence is 13 residues long. Germline assignment: CDR1 WNHNN and CDR2 SYGVQD (reference sequence). Trimming left V 3 bases short and J 7 bases short, with 12 bases between. CDR3 in amino acids: CASSESLDGTQYF. The CDR3 DNA sequence: TGCGCCAGCAGTGAAAGTCTAGATGGGACCCAGTACTTC.

This clone has a handful of counts. The J gene is TRBJ1-2, the V gene TRBV19; D is unclear. Trimming pared 6 bases from V and 2 bases from J, leaving 13 bases between. This CDR3 region has 14 residues. Germline assignment: CDR1 LNHDA and CDR2 SQIVND (reference sequence). The CDR3 DNA is TGTGCCAGTAGCTCCGGGAATTGGAACTATGGCTACACCTTC. Protein sequence: CASSSGNWNYGYTF.

The chain carries TRBV7-2 and TRBJ1-1, with a tentative D call TRBD1 (6 bases). Germline lookup yields CDR1 SGHTA and CDR2 FQGNSA. Trimming removed 1 base from V and 3 bases from J, with 18 bases in between. The CDR3 sequence is 17 residues long. CDR3 sequence: CASSLDTRRGSDTEAFF. The CDR3, as DNA: TGTGCCAGCAGCTTAGATACCCGCAGGGGATCGGACACTGAAGCTTTCTTT.

The genes are TRBV2 and TRBJ1-1; D unclear. There are 15 residues in the CDR3. The V end was cut by 9 bases, the J end by 0 bases, with 17 bases between. CDR1 and CDR2 from the germline V gene are SNHLY and FYNNEI. CDR3 loop: CASRFGGLMNTEAFF. The CDR3 DNA is TGTGCCAGTCGCTTCGGCGGACTCATGAACACTGAAGCTTTCTTT.

The chain uses TRBV5-4 and TRBJ1-6, with TRBD1 identical over 7 bases. With 2 bases clipped from V and 0 bases from J, the junction kept 8 bases outside the gene matches. Germline values: CDR1 SGHNT, CDR2 YYREEE (reference sequence). This CDR3 has 18 residues. CDR3 residues: CASSFGTDIPSYNSPLHF. As DNA, the CDR3 is TGTGCCAGCAGCTTTGGGACAGACATTCCCTCCTATAATTCACCCCTCCACTTT. Drawing the rest from reference TRBV5-4 and TRBJ1-6, the complete variable domain is ETGVTQSPTHLIKTRGQQVTLRCSSQSGHNTVSWYQQALGQGPQFIFQYYREEENGRGNFPPRFSGLQFPNYSSELNVNALELDDSALYLCASSFGTDIPSYNSPLHFGNGTRLTVT.

This chain connects TRBV4-1 to TRBJ2-2; TRBD1 aligns across 8 bases. V was clipped by 0 bases and J by 3 bases; unmatched bases: 6. The CDR3 has 17 amino acids. CDR1 and CDR2 from the germline V gene are MGHRA and YSYEKL. CDR3 sequence (DNA): TGCGCCAGCAGCCAAGATTTAGAACAGGGGGACACCGGGGAGCTGTTTTTT. It codes for CASSQDLEQGDTGELFF.

Comment on this clone: The junction and the germline gene differ at one end; a read error may be behind it. The chain has TRBV6-1 and TRBJ1-2, with TRBD1 matching over 12 bases. The CDR3 is 11 residues long. Germline lookup yields CDR1 MNHNS and CDR2 SASEGT. The CDR3 loop reads CAGNSGQGAMF. The DNA of the CDR3 is TGTGCCGGCAACTCGGGACAGGGGGCAATGTTC.

The chain joins TRBV4-2 to TRBJ2-3; 8 nucleotides agree with TRBD1. CDR1 is LGHNA and CDR2 is YNFKEQ in the germline V gene. V trimming: 4 bases; J trimming: 4 bases; junction bases outside the gene matches: 4. This CDR3 comprises 14 residues. CDR3 residues: CASSLPGGSDTQYF. In DNA form, the CDR3 reads TGTGCCAGCAGCCTACCAGGGGGCTCAGATACGCAGTATTTT.

The rearrangement uses TRBV2 and TRBJ2-7, with D uncertain. This CDR3 contains 15 residues. Trimming cost V 0 bases and J 4 bases, with 13 bases left between them. Looked up from germline, CDR1 is SNHLY and CDR2 is FYNNEI. CDR3 coding DNA: TGTGCCAGCAGTGAAGCGCTTCGTCAGACTTACGAGCAGTACTTC. It specifies CASSEALRQTYEQYF. The entire variable domain, with the rest obtained from reference TRBV2 and TRBJ2-7, is as follows: EPEVTQTPSHQVTQMGQEVILRCVPISNHLYFYWYRQILGQKVEFLVSFYNNEISEKSEIFDDQFSVERPDGSNFTLKIRSTKLEDSAMYFCASSEALRQTYEQYFGPGTRLTVT.